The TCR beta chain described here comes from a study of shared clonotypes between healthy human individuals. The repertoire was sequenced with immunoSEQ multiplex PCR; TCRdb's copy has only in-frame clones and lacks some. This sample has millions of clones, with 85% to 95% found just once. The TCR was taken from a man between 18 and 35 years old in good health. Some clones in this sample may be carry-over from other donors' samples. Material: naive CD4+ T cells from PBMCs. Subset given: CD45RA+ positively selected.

The CDR3 DNA reads as TGTGCCTGGAGTGGTAGGGAACTAGCGGGAGCTGAGCAGTTCTTC. It translates to CAWSGRELAGAEQFF. The chain joins TRBV30 to TRBJ2-1; 11 bases are a match to TRBD2. The trim removed 1 base at V and 9 bases at J, leaving 8 bases unmatched. Germline CDR1 GTSNPN, CDR2 SVGIG (reference sequence). The CDR3 has 15 residues.